The rows below give T cell receptor beta chains drawn from one sample of a study of identical twins. Each CDR3 protein is one row after TCRdb ran MiXCR on the 5' RACE reads. The sample has around 250,000 distinct CDR3 sequences, over 5.5% seen once. These data were also reused for a study on T cells expressing NK-cell markers.

The sample consisted of CD8+ T cells sorted from blood. These TCRs come from a woman under 30 in good health. Both conserved end residues are part of each CDR3. Each record gives: V gene, D gene, J gene, clone size, CDR3 length, CDR3 DNA, CDR3 protein. The D gene is left open where the match is weak. Clone size appears in some rows only: once, few, many, or a class for an expanded clone.

V gene: TRBV3-1; D gene: TRBD2; J gene: TRBJ2-1; clone size: many; CDR3 length: 15; CDR3 DNA: TGTGCCAGCACCGTGACTAGCACCTTTTACAATGAGCAGTTCTTC; CDR3 protein: CASTVTSTFYNEQFF
V gene: TRBV5-6; D gene: TRBD1; J gene: TRBJ2-1; clone size: NA; CDR3 length: 15; CDR3 DNA: TGTGCCAGCAGCCGCCGGGACAGGGATTGGAATGAGCAGTTCTTC; CDR3 protein: CASSRRDRDWNEQFF
V gene: TRBV20-1; D gene: NA; J gene: TRBJ1-1; clone size: few; CDR3 length: 15; CDR3 DNA: TGCAGTGCTACCCTCCAGTGGGAGCTCAACACTGAAGCTTTCTTT; CDR3 protein: CSATLQWELNTEAFF
V gene: TRBV5-1; D gene: TRBD1; J gene: TRBJ1-5; clone size: NA; CDR3 length: 15; CDR3 DNA: TGCGCCAGCAGCCCGTCAGGGGGCCTGAATCAGCCCCAGCATTTT; CDR3 protein: CASSPSGGLNQPQHF
V gene: TRBV5-6; D gene: NA; J gene: TRBJ2-5; clone size: NA; CDR3 length: 13; CDR3 DNA: TGTGCCAGCAGCCGACAGGTTTGGGAGACCCAGTACTTC; CDR3 protein: CASSRQVWETQYF
V gene: TRBV10-3; D gene: NA; J gene: TRBJ2-5; clone size: many; CDR3 length: 14; CDR3 DNA: TGTGCCACCCGAAACAGCGGACCCGGAGAGACCCAGTACTTC; CDR3 protein: CATRNSGPGETQYF
V gene: TRBV7-9; D gene: NA; J gene: TRBJ2-5; clone size: NA; CDR3 length: 13; CDR3 DNA: TGTGCCAGCAGCGGCCGCATCGGGGAGACCCAGTACTTC; CDR3 protein: CASSGRIGETQYF
V gene: TRBV7-2; D gene: NA; J gene: TRBJ2-3; clone size: few; CDR3 length: 13; CDR3 DNA: TGTGCCAGCAGCTCCGGTGGGGCCCTAGAGATGTATTTT; CDR3 protein: CASSSGGALEMYF
V gene: TRBV20-1; D gene: TRBD1; J gene: TRBJ2-1; clone size: few; CDR3 length: 12; CDR3 DNA: TGCAGTGCTAGAGATCCCGGACAGGGACCGTTCTTC; CDR3 protein: CSARDPGQGPFF
V gene: TRBV25-1; D gene: NA; J gene: TRBJ2-5; clone size: NA; CDR3 length: 14; CDR3 DNA: TGTGCCAGCAGTGAATGGGGGGGCGCAGAGACCCAGTACTTC; CDR3 protein: CASSEWGGAETQYF
V gene: TRBV27; D gene: NA; J gene: TRBJ1-2; clone size: NA; CDR3 length: 16; CDR3 DNA: TGTGCCAGCAGTTTAGTACAGTCAGAAGCTAACTATGGCTACACCTTC; CDR3 protein: CASSLVQSEANYGYTF
V gene: TRBV7-9; D gene: TRBD2; J gene: TRBJ2-3; clone size: few; CDR3 length: 16; CDR3 DNA: TGTGCCAGCAGCTCCCCAGGAGCGGGAGCCGGAGATACGCAGTATTTT; CDR3 protein: CASSSPGAGAGDTQYF
V gene: TRBV7-8; D gene: TRBD1; J gene: TRBJ1-2; clone size: few; CDR3 length: 13; CDR3 DNA: TGTGCCAGCAGCCGGGGGACAGGACCACACTACACCTTC; CDR3 protein: CASSRGTGPHYTF
V gene: TRBV27; D gene: NA; J gene: TRBJ2-5; clone size: NA; CDR3 length: 13; CDR3 DNA: TGTGCCAGCAGTTTAGAATACCAAGAGACCCAGTACTTC; CDR3 protein: CASSLEYQETQYF
V gene: TRBV2; D gene: NA; J gene: TRBJ1-2; clone size: few; CDR3 length: 11; CDR3 DNA: TGTGCCAGTGGATTTCTTGGTGGCTACACCTTC; CDR3 protein: CASGFLGGYTF
V gene: TRBV6-2/TRBV6-3; D gene: TRBD2; J gene: TRBJ2-7; clone size: many; CDR3 length: 13; CDR3 DNA: TGTGCCAGCAGAGGACTAGCGGACTACGAGCAGTACTTC; CDR3 protein: CASRGLADYEQYF
V gene: TRBV27; D gene: NA; J gene: TRBJ2-7; clone size: NA; CDR3 length: 12; CDR3 DNA: TGTGCCAGCAGTGGGACCGCCGGGATGCAGTACTTC; CDR3 protein: CASSGTAGMQYF
V gene: TRBV20-1; D gene: TRBD1; J gene: TRBJ2-2; clone size: few; CDR3 length: 11; CDR3 DNA: TGCAGTGCCCCGGACAGGGGGGAGCTGTTTTTT; CDR3 protein: CSAPDRGELFF
V gene: TRBV5-1; D gene: TRBD2; J gene: TRBJ2-1; clone size: many; CDR3 length: 15; CDR3 DNA: TGCGCCAGCAGCCGCCTAGCGGGGGAGTTGAATGAGCAGTTCTTC; CDR3 protein: CASSRLAGELNEQFF
V gene: TRBV20-1; D gene: NA; J gene: TRBJ1-1; clone size: medium-sized; CDR3 length: 14; CDR3 DNA: TGCAGTGCTAGAGGGAGCAGGGGAGACACTGAAGCTTTCTTT; CDR3 protein: CSARGSRGDTEAFF
V gene: TRBV24-1; D gene: TRBD2; J gene: TRBJ2-3; clone size: NA; CDR3 length: 15; CDR3 DNA: TGTGCCACTCAACCCGGGACTAGCGCCACAGATACGCAGTATTTT; CDR3 protein: CATQPGTSATDTQYF
V gene: TRBV6-5; D gene: NA; J gene: TRBJ2-7; clone size: few; CDR3 length: 14; CDR3 DNA: TGTGCCAGCAGTTCTGCCGGGAACTCCTACGAGCAGTACTTC; CDR3 protein: CASSSAGNSYEQYF
V gene: TRBV27; D gene: NA; J gene: TRBJ2-7; clone size: few; CDR3 length: 15; CDR3 DNA: TGTGCCAGCAGTTTCGGGACGGATCGACTCTACGAGCAGTACTTC; CDR3 protein: CASSFGTDRLYEQYF
V gene: TRBV6-2/TRBV6-3; D gene: TRBD1; J gene: TRBJ2-1; clone size: few; CDR3 length: 15; CDR3 DNA: TGTGCCAGCAGGTATGACAGGGTCCAGGGCAATGAGCAGTTCTTC; CDR3 protein: CASRYDRVQGNEQFF
V gene: TRBV29-1; D gene: NA; J gene: TRBJ2-7; clone size: many; CDR3 length: 13; CDR3 DNA: TGCAGCGTGAACCTACCGGGACCGTACGAGCAGTACTTC; CDR3 protein: CSVNLPGPYEQYF
V gene: TRBV7-8; D gene: NA; J gene: TRBJ2-5; clone size: NA; CDR3 length: 15; CDR3 DNA: TGTGCCAGCAGCTTACCTAACTCAGGGGTCGCGGCCCAGTACTTC; CDR3 protein: CASSLPNSGVAAQYF
V gene: TRBV5-1; D gene: NA; J gene: TRBJ2-6; clone size: many; CDR3 length: 14; CDR3 DNA: TGCGCCAGCAGCTTCAGGGATGGGGCCAACGTCCTGACTTTC; CDR3 protein: CASSFRDGANVLTF
V gene: TRBV12-3/TRBV12-4; D gene: TRBD2; J gene: TRBJ2-5; clone size: many; CDR3 length: 15; CDR3 DNA: TGTGCCAGCAGCCTGACTAGCGGTCCACAAGAGACCCAGTACTTC; CDR3 protein: CASSLTSGPQETQYF
V gene: TRBV9; D gene: NA; J gene: TRBJ2-7; clone size: NA; CDR3 length: 13; CDR3 DNA: TGTGCCAGCAGTGACGGCGCGACGACCGAGCAGTACTTC; CDR3 protein: CASSDGATTEQYF
V gene: TRBV6-1; D gene: NA; J gene: TRBJ2-7; clone size: NA; CDR3 length: 14; CDR3 DNA: TGTGCCAGCAGTCCCAAGGACGGGTTCTTTGAGCAGTACTTC; CDR3 protein: CASSPKDGFFEQYF
V gene: TRBV4-1; D gene: NA; J gene: TRBJ1-2; clone size: NA; CDR3 length: 13; CDR3 DNA: TGCGCCAGCAGCCAAGGCGCATACCATGGCTACACCTTC; CDR3 protein: CASSQGAYHGYTF
V gene: TRBV29-1; D gene: TRBD2; J gene: TRBJ2-3; clone size: few; CDR3 length: 11; CDR3 DNA: TGCAGCGGGGAGGGTACAGATACGCAGTATTTT; CDR3 protein: CSGEGTDTQYF
V gene: TRBV27; D gene: NA; J gene: TRBJ1-2; clone size: NA; CDR3 length: 15; CDR3 DNA: TGTGCCAGCAGTTCCCTGAGGAGGCAGTGGGATGGCTACACCTTC; CDR3 protein: CASSSLRRQWDGYTF
V gene: TRBV21-1; D gene: NA; J gene: TRBJ1-2; clone size: NA; CDR3 length: 13; CDR3 DNA: TGTGCCAGCAGCAAGGCAGGGTCCTATGGCTACACCTTC; CDR3 protein: CASSKAGSYGYTF
V gene: TRBV9; D gene: NA; J gene: TRBJ1-2; clone size: many; CDR3 length: 13; CDR3 DNA: TGTGCCAGCAGCGATAGCGGAGTGGATGGCTACACCTTC; CDR3 protein: CASSDSGVDGYTF
V gene: TRBV7-2; D gene: TRBD2; J gene: TRBJ2-7; clone size: NA; CDR3 length: 15; CDR3 DNA: TGTGCCAGCAGCTATGAGGGAGGGATACCCTACGAGCAGTACTTC; CDR3 protein: CASSYEGGIPYEQYF
V gene: TRBV20-1; D gene: NA; J gene: TRBJ1-2; clone size: NA; CDR3 length: 12; CDR3 DNA: TGCAGTGCTCCCGAGGGGGTATATGGCTACACCTTC; CDR3 protein: CSAPEGVYGYTF
V gene: TRBV18; D gene: NA; J gene: TRBJ2-5; clone size: NA; CDR3 length: 15; CDR3 DNA: TGTGCCAGCTCACCGCCGATGATGGGCCAAGAGACCCAGTACTTC; CDR3 protein: CASSPPMMGQETQYF
V gene: TRBV11-1; D gene: TRBD2; J gene: TRBJ2-5; clone size: NA; CDR3 length: 14; CDR3 DNA: TGTGCCAGCAGGACAACGGGGGGGCAAGAGACCCAGTACTTC; CDR3 protein: CASRTTGGQETQYF
V gene: TRBV11-2; D gene: NA; J gene: TRBJ2-5; clone size: many; CDR3 length: 14; CDR3 DNA: TGTGCCAGCAACTTTTGGGGCCAGGAAGAGACCCAGTACTTC; CDR3 protein: CASNFWGQEETQYF
V gene: TRBV29-1; D gene: NA; J gene: TRBJ1-1; clone size: NA; CDR3 length: 12; CDR3 DNA: TGCAGCGTTGTGTCCTCCGGGCTTGAAGCTTTCTTT; CDR3 protein: CSVVSSGLEAFF
V gene: TRBV10-3; D gene: NA; J gene: TRBJ2-6; clone size: many; CDR3 length: 17; CDR3 DNA: TGTGCCATCAGTGAGTCGTCACCATACTCTGGGGCCAACGTCCTGACTTTC; CDR3 protein: CAISESSPYSGANVLTF
V gene: TRBV11-2; D gene: NA; J gene: TRBJ1-4; clone size: many; CDR3 length: 13; CDR3 DNA: TGTGCCACCCAGCTAGGGTTTAATGAAAAACTGTTTTTT; CDR3 protein: CATQLGFNEKLFF
V gene: TRBV6-5; D gene: NA; J gene: TRBJ1-2; clone size: NA; CDR3 length: 18; CDR3 DNA: TGTGCCAGCAGTTACGTACCTAAAAGCCGCAAGACTAACTATGGCTACACCTTC; CDR3 protein: CASSYVPKSRKTNYGYTF
V gene: TRBV7-8; D gene: NA; J gene: TRBJ2-5; clone size: few; CDR3 length: 13; CDR3 DNA: TGTGCCAGCAGCTTGGCGGCCCAAGAGACCCAGTACTTC; CDR3 protein: CASSLAAQETQYF
V gene: TRBV11-2; D gene: TRBD2; J gene: TRBJ2-3; clone size: few; CDR3 length: 16; CDR3 DNA: TGTGCCAGCAGCCTTTTACCGGGACTACGCACAGATACGCAGTATTTT; CDR3 protein: CASSLLPGLRTDTQYF
V gene: TRBV7-3; D gene: NA; J gene: TRBJ2-2; clone size: NA; CDR3 length: 14; CDR3 DNA: TGTGCCAGCAGCCATGGAGGGCAGACCGGGGAGCTGTTTTTT; CDR3 protein: CASSHGGQTGELFF
V gene: TRBV12-3/TRBV12-4; D gene: NA; J gene: TRBJ1-1; clone size: many; CDR3 length: 13; CDR3 DNA: TGTGCCAGCAGTTTAGGAGGAGGTTCTGAAGCTTTCTTT; CDR3 protein: CASSLGGGSEAFF
V gene: TRBV12-3/TRBV12-4; D gene: NA; J gene: TRBJ2-3; clone size: many; CDR3 length: 14; CDR3 DNA: TGTGCCAGCAGGACTAGTACAAGCACAGATACGCAGTATTTT; CDR3 protein: CASRTSTSTDTQYF
V gene: TRBV27; D gene: NA; J gene: TRBJ2-7; clone size: few; CDR3 length: 13; CDR3 DNA: TGTGCCAGCATCTCCCCCGTCGGCAACGAGCAGTACTTC; CDR3 protein: CASISPVGNEQYF